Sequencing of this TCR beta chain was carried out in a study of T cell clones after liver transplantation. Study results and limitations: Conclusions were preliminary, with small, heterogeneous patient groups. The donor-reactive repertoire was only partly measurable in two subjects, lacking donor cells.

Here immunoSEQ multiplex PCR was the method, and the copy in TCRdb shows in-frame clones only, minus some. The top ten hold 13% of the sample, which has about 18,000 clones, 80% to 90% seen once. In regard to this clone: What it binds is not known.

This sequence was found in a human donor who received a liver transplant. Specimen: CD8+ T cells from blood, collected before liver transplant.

CDR3 in DNA: TGTGCCAGCACCCCGTGGGGAGGGAGTTACGAGCAGTACTTC. This gives the protein CASTPWGGSYEQYF. The chain recombines TRBV27 with TRBJ2-7, with TRBD2 matching over 7 bases. The germline V gene has CDR1 MNHEY and CDR2 SMNVEV (reference sequence). V dropped 7 bases and J dropped 4; count of bases not matched to a gene: 10. There are 14 residues in the CDR3.